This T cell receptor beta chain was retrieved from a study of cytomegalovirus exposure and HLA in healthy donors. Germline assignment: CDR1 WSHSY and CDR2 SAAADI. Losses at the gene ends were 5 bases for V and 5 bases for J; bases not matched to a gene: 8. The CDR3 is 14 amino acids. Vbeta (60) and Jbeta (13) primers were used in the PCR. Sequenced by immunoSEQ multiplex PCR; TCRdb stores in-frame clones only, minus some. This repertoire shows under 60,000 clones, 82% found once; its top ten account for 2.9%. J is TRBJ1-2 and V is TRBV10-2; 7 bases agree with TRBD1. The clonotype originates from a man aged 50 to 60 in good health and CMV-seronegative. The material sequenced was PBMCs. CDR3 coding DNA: TGCGCCAGCAGTTGGACAGGCCTTACTTATGGCTACACCTTC. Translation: CASSWTGLTYGYTF.